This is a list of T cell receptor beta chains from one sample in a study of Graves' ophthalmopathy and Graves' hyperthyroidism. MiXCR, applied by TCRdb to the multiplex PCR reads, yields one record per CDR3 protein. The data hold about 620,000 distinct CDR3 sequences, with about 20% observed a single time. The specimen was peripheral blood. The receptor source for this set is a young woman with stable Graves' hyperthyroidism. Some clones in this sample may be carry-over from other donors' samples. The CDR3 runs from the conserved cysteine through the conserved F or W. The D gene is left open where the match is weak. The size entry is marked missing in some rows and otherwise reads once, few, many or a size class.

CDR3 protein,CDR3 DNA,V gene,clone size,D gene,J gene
CASRKGTGLFYEQYF,TGTGCCAGCAGGAAGGGGACAGGGTTATTCTACGAGCAGTACTTC,TRBV25-1,many,TRBD1,TRBJ2-7
CAWSERPTSGNTIYF,TGTGCCTGGAGTGAACGACCGACCTCTGGAAACACCATATATTTT,TRBV30,few,.,TRBJ1-3
CASSYSLAGGQETQYF,TGTGCCAGCAGTTACTCGCTAGCGGGGGGTCAAGAGACCCAGTACTTC,TRBV6-5,.,TRBD2,TRBJ2-5
CASSEYSMNTEAFF,TGTGCCAGCAGTGAATACAGCATGAACACTGAAGCTTTCTTT,TRBV6-1,many,.,TRBJ1-1
CASSLDPGVNTEAFF,TGTGCCAGCAGTTTAGACCCGGGGGTGAACACTGAAGCTTTCTTT,TRBV12-3/TRBV12-4,few,.,TRBJ1-1
CASTPTGVSGNQPQHF,TGTGCCAGCACACCAACAGGGGTGAGTGGCAATCAGCCCCAGCATTTT,TRBV27,.,TRBD1,TRBJ1-5
CASSSRHQETQYF,TGTGCCAGCAGTTCGCGCCACCAAGAGACCCAGTACTTC,TRBV28,.,.,TRBJ2-5
CASSFSTDRAGYTF,TGTGCCAGCAGTTTTAGCACTGACAGGGCTGGCTACACCTTC,TRBV12-3/TRBV12-4,.,TRBD1,TRBJ1-2
CASSPGTGRIEAEAFF,TGTGCCAGCAGCCCCGGGACAGGGAGGATTGAAGCTGAAGCTTTCTTT,TRBV12-3/TRBV12-4,many,TRBD1,TRBJ1-1
CASSGQGKETQYF,TGTGCCAGCAGCGGACAGGGGAAAGAGACCCAGTACTTC,TRBV7-9,many,TRBD1,TRBJ2-5
CASRQGQGISYEQYF,TGCGCCAGCAGACAGGGACAGGGGATTTCCTACGAGCAGTACTTC,TRBV5-1,.,TRBD1,TRBJ2-7
CASSSHTNNSPLHF,TGTGCCAGCAGTAGCCACACAAATAATTCACCCCTCCACTTT,TRBV28,.,.,TRBJ1-6
CASSQDRGTGGRTSGSGTQYF,TGTGCCAGCAGCCAAGATCGAGGGACAGGGGGAAGGACTAGCGGGAGTGGGACCCAGTACTTC,TRBV4-2,.,TRBD2,TRBJ2-5
CASSSPGTKLNTEAFF,TGTGCCAGCAGCTCCCCCGGGACGAAGTTGAACACTGAAGCTTTCTTT,TRBV7-8,.,.,TRBJ1-1
CASSQGPGLAGPGYQETQYF,TGTGCCAGCAGCCAAGGCCCGGGACTAGCGGGGCCCGGGTACCAAGAGACCCAGTACTTC,TRBV3-1,few,TRBD2,TRBJ2-5
CACGGQAGFGYTF,TGTGCCTGCGGGGGACAGGCGGGATTTGGCTACACCTTC,TRBV6-1,.,TRBD1,TRBJ1-2
CASSENWQSRYGYTF,TGTGCCAGCAGTGAAAATTGGCAGTCTAGATATGGCTACACCTTC,TRBV6-1,many,.,TRBJ1-2
CASSNRGGQETQYF,TGTGCCAGCAGTAATCGGGGGGGCCAAGAGACCCAGTACTTC,TRBV11-3,many,TRBD2,TRBJ2-5
CASSYGTGIYEQYF,TGCGCCAGCAGTTATGGGACAGGGATCTACGAGCAGTACTTC,TRBV4-1,many,TRBD1,TRBJ2-7
CSARDPNRVLETQYF,TGCAGTGCTAGAGATCCTAACAGGGTACTAGAGACCCAGTACTTC,TRBV20-1,many,.,TRBJ2-5
CASTPGQGIQPQHF,TGTGCCAGCACCCCGGGACAGGGGATTCAGCCCCAGCATTTT,TRBV6-1,many,TRBD1,TRBJ1-5
CASSPLGDRILF,TGTGCCAGCAGTCCCTTGGGGGACAGGATACTTTTT,TRBV12-3/TRBV12-4,.,TRBD1,TRBJ1-1
CASSRMRGSNQNTGEPFF,TGTGCCAGCAGCAGAATGCGGGGATCAAACCAGAACACCGGGGAGCCGTTTTTT,TRBV11-2,.,.,TRBJ2-2
CASSPITGYGYTF,TGTGCCAGCAGTCCCATAACAGGGTATGGCTACACCTTC,TRBV28,few,.,TRBJ1-2
CSAGLPGQIYGYTF,TGCAGTGCTGGTCTTCCGGGACAGATATATGGCTACACCTTC,TRBV20-1,many,TRBD1,TRBJ1-2
CATSREGPWKANTEAFF,TGTGCCACCAGCAGAGAGGGCCCCTGGAAAGCGAACACTGAAGCTTTCTTT,TRBV15,.,.,TRBJ1-1
CASSPPVQDLNTEAFF,TGTGCCAGCTCACCACCCGTCCAGGACTTGAACACTGAAGCTTTCTTT,TRBV18,.,.,TRBJ1-1
CASFGRDRPYEQYF,TGTGCCAGTTTTGGGCGGGACAGGCCTTACGAGCAGTACTTC,TRBV27,many,TRBD1,TRBJ2-7
CASSYWGDAETQYF,TGTGCCAGCAGTTATTGGGGCGATGCGGAGACCCAGTACTTC,TRBV6-5,few,.,TRBJ2-5
CASSDTGTAPYEQYF,TGTGCCAGCAGTGATACAGGGACCGCACCCTACGAGCAGTACTTC,TRBV27,many,.,TRBJ2-7
CASNHRDRVYGYTF,TGTGCCAGCAATCACCGGGACAGGGTCTATGGCTACACCTTC,TRBV2,many,TRBD1,TRBJ1-2
CASSTATGAGTQYF,TGTGCCAGCAGCACCGCGACCGGAGCAGGGACCCAGTACTTC,TRBV7-2,many,.,TRBJ2-5
CASPICRDSNSYEQYF,TGTGCCAGCCCAATCTGCCGGGACAGCAACTCCTACGAGCAGTACTTC,TRBV6-1,.,TRBD1,TRBJ2-7
CASSQIPRESGAFF,TGCGCCAGCAGCCAAATACCGCGGGAGTCAGGAGCTTTCTTT,TRBV4-1,.,.,TRBJ1-1
CASSSSVRETQYF,TGTGCCAGCAGTTCATCTGTTCGGGAGACCCAGTACTTC,TRBV6-5,few,.,TRBJ2-5
CASSQGGGRGPYEQYF,TGCGCCAGCAGCCAAGGGGGGGGCAGGGGTCCCTACGAGCAGTACTTC,TRBV4-1,.,.,TRBJ2-7
CASSQGALGDRGYEQYF,TGCGCCAGCAGCCAAGGAGCTCTCGGGGACAGGGGCTACGAGCAGTACTTC,TRBV4-1,.,TRBD1,TRBJ2-7
CASSLPSGRTEEQYF,TGCGCCAGCAGCTTGCCTAGCGGGAGGACGGAGGAGCAGTACTTC,TRBV5-1,many,TRBD2,TRBJ2-7
CASSFFPGPVINYGYTF,TGTGCCAGCAGTTTTTTTCCGGGGCCCGTGATTAACTATGGCTACACCTTC,TRBV12-3/TRBV12-4,many,.,TRBJ1-2
CASSPTGVGANVLTF,TGTGCCAGCAGCCCCACAGGGGTCGGGGCCAACGTCCTGACTTTC,TRBV12-3/TRBV12-4,.,TRBD1,TRBJ2-6
CASSFGGIQETQYF,TGCGCCAGCAGTTTCGGGGGGATACAAGAGACCCAGTACTTC,TRBV5-1,many,TRBD2,TRBJ2-5
CALNGESYGYTF,TGTGCCCTTAATGGAGAGAGCTATGGCTACACCTTC,TRBV30,many,.,TRBJ1-2
CASSLEAAGTVSYEQYF,TGTGCCAGCAGCTTAGAGGCAGCGGGGACGGTGAGCTACGAGCAGTACTTC,TRBV7-3,.,TRBD2,TRBJ2-7
CASSQDGDRYSHLHF,TGCGCCAGCAGCCAAGATGGGGATAGGTATTCACACCTCCACTTT,TRBV4-3,.,.,TRBJ1-6
CSVESVAGANYGYTF,TGCAGCGTTGAGTCGGTGGCAGGGGCTAACTATGGCTACACCTTC,TRBV29-1,many,.,TRBJ1-2
CASSYNRENPNTEAFF,TGTGCCAGCAGTTATAACAGGGAGAACCCGAACACTGAAGCTTTCTTT,TRBV6-2/TRBV6-3,few,.,TRBJ1-1
CAWSVRGQMGNTIYF,TGTGCCTGGAGTGTACGGGGACAGATGGGAAACACCATATATTTT,TRBV30,many,TRBD1,TRBJ1-3
CASSLLDTNSPLHF,TGTGCCAGCAGTTTGCTCGACACTAATTCACCCCTCCACTTT,TRBV12-3/TRBV12-4,.,.,TRBJ1-6
CASSPGFSNQPQHF,TGTGCCAGCAGTCCAGGGTTTAGCAATCAGCCCCAGCATTTT,TRBV6-1,many,.,TRBJ1-5
CASSPGLFPETQYF,TGTGCCAGTAGCCCTGGACTATTTCCGGAGACCCAGTACTTC,TRBV28,.,.,TRBJ2-5
CATSDPRGVGYGYTF,TGTGCCACCAGTGATCCTAGAGGAGTAGGCTATGGCTACACCTTC,TRBV24-1,many,.,TRBJ1-2
CASTAGAGVDIQYF,TGTGCCAGTACCGCAGGGGCGGGTGTTGACATTCAGTACTTC,TRBV19,few,.,TRBJ2-4
CSARDQSNQPQHF,TGCAGTGCTAGAGATCAGAGCAATCAGCCCCAGCATTTT,TRBV20-1,.,.,TRBJ1-5
CASSPHSPSTDTQYF,TGTGCCAGCAGTCCCCATTCCCCTAGCACAGATACGCAGTATTTT,TRBV12-3/TRBV12-4,many,.,TRBJ2-3
CASPSGYNIYSYEQYF,TGTGCCAGTCCTAGCGGGTATAATATATACTCCTACGAGCAGTACTTC,TRBV19,many,TRBD2,TRBJ2-7